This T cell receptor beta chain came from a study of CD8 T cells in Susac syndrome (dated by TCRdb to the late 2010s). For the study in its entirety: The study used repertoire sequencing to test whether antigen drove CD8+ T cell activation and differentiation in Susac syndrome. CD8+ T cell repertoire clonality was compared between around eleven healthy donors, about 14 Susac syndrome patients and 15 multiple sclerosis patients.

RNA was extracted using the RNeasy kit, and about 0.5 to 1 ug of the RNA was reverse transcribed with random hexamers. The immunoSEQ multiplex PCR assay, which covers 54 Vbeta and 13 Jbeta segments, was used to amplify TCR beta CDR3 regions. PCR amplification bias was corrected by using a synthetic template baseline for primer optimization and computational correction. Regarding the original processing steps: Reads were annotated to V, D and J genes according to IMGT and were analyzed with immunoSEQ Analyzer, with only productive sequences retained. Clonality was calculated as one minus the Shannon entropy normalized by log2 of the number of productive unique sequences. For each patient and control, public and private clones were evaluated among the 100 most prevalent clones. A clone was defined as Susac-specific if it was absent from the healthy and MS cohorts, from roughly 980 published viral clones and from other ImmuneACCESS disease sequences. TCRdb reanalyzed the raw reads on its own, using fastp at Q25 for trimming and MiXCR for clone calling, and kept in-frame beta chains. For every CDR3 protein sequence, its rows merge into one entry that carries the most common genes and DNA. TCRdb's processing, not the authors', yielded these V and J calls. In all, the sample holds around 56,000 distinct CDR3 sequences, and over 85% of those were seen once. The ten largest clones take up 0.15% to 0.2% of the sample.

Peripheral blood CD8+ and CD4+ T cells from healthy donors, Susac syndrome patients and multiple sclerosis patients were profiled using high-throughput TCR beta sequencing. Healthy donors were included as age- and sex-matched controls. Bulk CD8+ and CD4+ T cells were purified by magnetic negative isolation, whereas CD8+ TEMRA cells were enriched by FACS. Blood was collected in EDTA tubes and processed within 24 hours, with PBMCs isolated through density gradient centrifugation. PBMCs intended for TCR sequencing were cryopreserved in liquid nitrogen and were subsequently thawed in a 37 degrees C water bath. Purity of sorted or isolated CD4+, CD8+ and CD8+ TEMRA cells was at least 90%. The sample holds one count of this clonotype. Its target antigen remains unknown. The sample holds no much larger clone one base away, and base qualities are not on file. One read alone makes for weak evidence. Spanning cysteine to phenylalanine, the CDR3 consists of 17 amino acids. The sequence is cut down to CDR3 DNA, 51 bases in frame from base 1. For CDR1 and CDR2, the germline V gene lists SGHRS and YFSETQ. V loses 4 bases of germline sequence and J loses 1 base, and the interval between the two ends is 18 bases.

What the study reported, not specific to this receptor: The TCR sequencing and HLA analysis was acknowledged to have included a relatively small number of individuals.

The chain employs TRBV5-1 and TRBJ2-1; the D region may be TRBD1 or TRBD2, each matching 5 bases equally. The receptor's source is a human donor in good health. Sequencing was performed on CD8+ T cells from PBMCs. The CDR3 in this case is CASSKSPGTLSYNEQFF. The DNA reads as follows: TGCGCCAGCAGCAAATCCCCCGGGACCCTTTCCTACAATGAGCAGTTCTTC.